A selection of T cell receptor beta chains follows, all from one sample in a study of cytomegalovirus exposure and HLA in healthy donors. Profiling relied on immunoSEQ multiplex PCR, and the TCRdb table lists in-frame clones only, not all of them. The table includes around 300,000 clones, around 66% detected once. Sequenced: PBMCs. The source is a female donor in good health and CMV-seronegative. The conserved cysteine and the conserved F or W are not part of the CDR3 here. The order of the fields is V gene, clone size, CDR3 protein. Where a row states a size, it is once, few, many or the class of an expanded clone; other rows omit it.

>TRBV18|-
ASSPSQGAPYEQY
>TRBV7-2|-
ASSLQIQDTLLH
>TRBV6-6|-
AVQREATYEQY
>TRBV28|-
ASSSSDRYYEQY
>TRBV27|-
ASSLGLTSYEQY
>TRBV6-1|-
ASSDEDGRVEKAF
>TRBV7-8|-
ASSLGPRGNEQY
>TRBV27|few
ASSLGPVTYNEQF
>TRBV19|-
ASSVLPGTHEQF
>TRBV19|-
ASNLGAGGPHEQF
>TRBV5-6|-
ASSRWTGSFSYNEQF
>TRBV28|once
ASKGAMNTGELF
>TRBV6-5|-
ASSYSGSRGETQY
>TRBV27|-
ASSLIGGDHYEQY
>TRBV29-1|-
SVEASGSGPTGELF
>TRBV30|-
AWSVGAGGIADTQY
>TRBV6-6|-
ASSHSGSPYEKLF
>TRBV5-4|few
ASSPSAQGPYEQY
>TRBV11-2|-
ASSLQGALGQPQH
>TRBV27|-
ASSSRTGSYTDTQY
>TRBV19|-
ASSTGIEYTIY
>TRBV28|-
ASIASGNFEQY
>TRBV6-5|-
ASSYGSSGPQH
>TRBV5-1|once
ASSSKVGQGENIQY
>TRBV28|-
ASLVGTGQPYEQY
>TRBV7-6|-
ASSLAGTSLDTQY
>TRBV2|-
ASSAAGGETQY
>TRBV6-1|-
ASSEARGQGKPH
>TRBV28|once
ASSLVSREQY
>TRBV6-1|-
ASERFGRNEQF
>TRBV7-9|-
SSSLRVMDEQF
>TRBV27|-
ASTVAGLVPTGELF
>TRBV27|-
ASSSGYNEQF
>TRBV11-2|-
ASSRDTGGAGEQY
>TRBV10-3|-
AISSTSGNTDTQY
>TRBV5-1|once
ASTGLAGGPETQY
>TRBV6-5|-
ASSYTGGTQETQY
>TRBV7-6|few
ASSLENRDTGELF
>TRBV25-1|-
ASSESGVGQPQH
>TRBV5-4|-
ASSLNTYEQY
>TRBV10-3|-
AISGAGQETQY
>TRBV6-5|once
ASSYRGTDTQY
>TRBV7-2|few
ASSLEWSHLTSYEQY
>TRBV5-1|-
ASSLGGNLQETQY
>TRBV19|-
ASSSKNRGENTEAF
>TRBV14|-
ASSQVGLAASRGYEQY
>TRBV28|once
ASSSNRATNQPQH
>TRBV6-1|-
ASGQGLGEKLF
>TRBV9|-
ASSSDRGRNTEAF
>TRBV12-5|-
ASGLGLTGGRNQPQH
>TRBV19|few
ASSITSGTEQY
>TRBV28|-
ASRPFRDRQETQY
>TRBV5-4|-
ASRSGTGSSYEQY
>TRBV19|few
ASRQAGAGEQY
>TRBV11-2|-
ASSLLANNSPLH
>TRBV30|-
AWSVGRGPYEQY
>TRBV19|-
ASSALSSYNSPLH
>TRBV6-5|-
ATGGPRQPQH
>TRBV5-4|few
ASSLLALAGGRTDTQY
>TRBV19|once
ASSIDPQGSVSGNTIY